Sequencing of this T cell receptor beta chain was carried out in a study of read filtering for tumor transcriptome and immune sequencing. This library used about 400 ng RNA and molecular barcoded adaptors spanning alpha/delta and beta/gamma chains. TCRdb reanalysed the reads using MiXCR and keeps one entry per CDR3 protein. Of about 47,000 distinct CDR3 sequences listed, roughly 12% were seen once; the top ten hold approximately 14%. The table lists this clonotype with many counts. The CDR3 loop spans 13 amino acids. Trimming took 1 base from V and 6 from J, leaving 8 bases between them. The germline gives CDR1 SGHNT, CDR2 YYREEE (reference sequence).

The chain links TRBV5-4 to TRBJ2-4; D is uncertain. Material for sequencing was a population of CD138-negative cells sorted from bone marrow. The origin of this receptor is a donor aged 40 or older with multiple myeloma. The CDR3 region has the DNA TGTGCCAGCAGCTTGCACACTGTAAACATTCAGTACTTC. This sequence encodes CASSLHTVNIQYF.